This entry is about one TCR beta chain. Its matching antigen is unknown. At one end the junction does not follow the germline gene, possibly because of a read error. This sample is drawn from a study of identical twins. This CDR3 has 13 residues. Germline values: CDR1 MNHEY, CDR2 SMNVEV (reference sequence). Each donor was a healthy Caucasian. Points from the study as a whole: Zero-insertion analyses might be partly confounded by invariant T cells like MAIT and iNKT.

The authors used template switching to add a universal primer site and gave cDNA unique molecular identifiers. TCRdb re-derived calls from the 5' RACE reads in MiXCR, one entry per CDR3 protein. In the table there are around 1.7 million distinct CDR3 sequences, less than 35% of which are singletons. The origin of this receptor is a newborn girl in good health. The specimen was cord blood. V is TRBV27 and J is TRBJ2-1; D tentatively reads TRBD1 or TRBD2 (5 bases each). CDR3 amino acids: CASSVSRGNEQFF. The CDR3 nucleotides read TGTGCCAGCAGTGTATCGAGGGGAAATGAGCAGTTCTTC.